This T cell receptor (beta chain) originates from a study of blood T cell repertoires in COVID-19. Whole-study context: Whether acute or convalescent, the COVID-19 samples came from the United States, Italy and Spain.

CDR3 size: 18 residues. J lost 0 bases, V lost 0 bases, and 8 bases had no gene match. Germline V gives CDR1 SGHKS, CDR2 YYEKEE (reference sequence). A few counts support this clone. Some clones are missing from TCRdb's copy, which holds only in-frame ones; the method was immunoSEQ multiplex PCR. The data show 150,000 to 200,000 clones, roughly 80% seen once. Sequenced: peripheral blood. This receptor was taken from a man between 65 and 85 years old with acute or convalescent COVID-19. The chain combines TRBV5-5 with TRBJ1-4; 7 nucleotides match TRBD1. The CDR3 loop reads CASSLVSQGESTNEKLFF. The CDR3 DNA reads TGTGCCAGCAGCTTGGTTTCGCAGGGGGAATCAACTAATGAAAAACTGTTTTTT.